The 7 T cell receptor beta chains below were found in one sample sequenced in a study of beta chain features in type 1 diabetes. Findings and caveats of the study: All four CD4+ subsets from Type 1 diabetes patients carried moderately but significantly shorter TCRB CDR3s.

These receptors lack a known antigen. Sequencing targeted expressed TCRB transcripts, as all isolated RNA had been reverse transcribed. Data came from immunoSEQ multiplex PCR; TCRdb stores just in-frame clones and leaves some out. The sample lists under 350,000 clones, 13% to 15% occurring once. Sequenced material: naive CD4+ T cells from blood. The receptors were sampled from a man under 40 with type 1 diabetes.

This clone was seen more than once but under ten times. The chain has TRBV9 and TRBJ2-2; 8 nucleotides match TRBD1. CDR1 is SGDLS, CDR2 YYNGEE, per germline. V gave up 2 bases and J gave up 6 bases; unmatched junction bases: 6. The CDR3 is 15 residues long. CDR3 region: CASSVLGQGSGELFF. DNA of the CDR3: TGTGCCAGCAGCGTTCTCGGACAGGGTTCCGGGGAGCTGTTTTTT.

The chain couples TRBV7-9 to TRBJ2-3; D gene ambiguous. In germline, CDR1 is SEHNR, CDR2 FQNEAQ (reference sequence). This CDR3 spans 16 amino acids. The V end lost 1 base, the J end lost 3 bases, and 14 bases lay between the germline ends. Written as DNA, the CDR3 is TGTGCCAGCAGCTTAGTCCGTGCAGCGTGGACAGATACGCAGTATTTT. Translation: CASSLVRAAWTDTQYF.

The chain uses TRBV6-6 and TRBJ2-4, with a possible D match to TRBD2 (5 bases). V lost 8 bases and J lost 0, with 5 bases in between. Germline CDR1 MNHNY, CDR2 SVGAGI (reference sequence). The CDR3 runs 12 residues. In nucleotides, the CDR3 is TGTGCCAGCCGGGAAGCCAAAAACATTCAGTACTTC. Its translation is CASREAKNIQYF.

This clone showed up just a few times. The rearrangement uses TRBV6-1 and TRBJ2-7; no definite D call. V dropped 1 base and J dropped 0 bases, with 4 bases sitting between them. Germline assignment: CDR1 MNHNS and CDR2 SASEGT. The CDR3 covers 13 residues. For the CDR3, the DNA is TGTGCCAGCAGTGAAGTAAACTCCTACGAGCAGTACTTC. This sequence encodes CASSEVNSYEQYF.

This clone was observed once. The rearrangement links TRBV9 to TRBJ2-1; 10 bases are a match to TRBD2. The V gene end was trimmed by 6 bases and the J gene end by 8 bases; junction bases not matched to a gene: 17. Germline values: CDR1 SGDLS, CDR2 YYNGEE. The CDR3 contains 17 residues. The DNA of the CDR3 is TGTGCCAGCATCAAAGGGGGGTCTAGCGGGAGTGTATATGAGCAGTTCTTC. Translated: CASIKGGSSGSVYEQFF.

This clone was detected a few times. Distinct nucleotide sequences in the sample also encode this CDR3. The CDR3 DNA reads TGTGCCAGCTCACCGGGACAGGGCTCCTACGAGCAGTACTTC. This sequence encodes CASSPGQGSYEQYF. The rearrangement uses TRBV18 and TRBJ2-7, with TRBD1 identical over 9 bases. The CDR3 totals 14 residues. Trimming at V came to 3 bases and at J to 0 bases, leaving 0 bases not matched to a gene. Germline V gene data show CDR1 as KGHSH and CDR2 as LQKENI.

This chain uses TRBV7-3 with TRBJ2-3; no definite D call. The V end lost 3 bases, the J end lost 3 bases, and 7 bases lay between the germline ends. CDR3 length: 13 amino acids. Germline V gene sequence: CDR1 SGHTA, CDR2 FQGTGA. The CDR3 region is CASSFSLTDTQYF. The DNA for the CDR3 is TGTGCCAGCAGCTTTTCCCTGACAGATACGCAGTATTTT. Complete variable domain (other parts from reference TRBV7-3 and TRBJ2-3): GAGVSQTPSNKVTEKGKYVELRCDPISGHTALYWYRQSLGQGPEFLIYFQGTGAADDSGLPNDRFFAVRPEGSVSTLKIQRTERGDSAVYLCASSFSLTDTQYFGPGTRLTVL.